This TCR beta chain was profiled in a study of shared clonotypes between healthy human individuals. Regarding the study as a whole: With several donors compared, roughly 5% of naive CD4 clonotypes were shared.

This CDR3 is built from 16 residues. The germline V gene has CDR1 LNHDA and CDR2 SQIVND (reference sequence). Trimming left V 3 bases short and J 4 bases short, with 18 bases between. Genomic DNA from each subset was divided evenly over several immunoSEQ plates. This table comes from immunoSEQ multiplex PCR, and its TCRdb copy is limited to in-frame clones, with some not included. The sample shows 2 million to 2.5 million clones, 90% to 95% of them seen only once. Details on this clone: Its antigen is unidentified.

The sequencing sample was made of naive CD4+ T cells from PBMCs. As for subset: CD45RA+ positively selected. This clonotype was sampled from a man in his late teens or twenties in good health. Some clones in this sample may be carry-over from other donors' samples. This chain links TRBV19 with TRBJ2-5, with D possibly being TRBD2 (6 bases). This CDR3 is CASSIGVVAAAETQYF. The DNA of the CDR3 is TGTGCCAGTAGTATTGGGGTGGTAGCGGCAGCAGAGACCCAGTACTTC.